Included here is one TCR beta chain sequence, with context. Its target is unknown. J lost 4 bases, V lost 3 bases, and 5 bases had no gene match. The germline gives CDR1 MDHEN, CDR2 SYDVKM. This CDR3 is built from 14 residues. This record comes from a study of cytomegalovirus exposure and HLA in healthy donors. Broader study findings: 164 TCR beta chains were listed as cytomegalovirus-associated.

60 Vbeta and 13 Jbeta primers were used in PCR. Produced via immunoSEQ multiplex PCR; TCRdb's table is partial and in-frame only. The table records about 150,000 clones, about 80% of them present only once. The V call is TRBV28, the J call TRBJ2-7; 8 bases map to TRBD2. This TCR derives from a man under 40 in good health and CMV-seropositive. The sequencing sample was made of PBMCs. CDR3 nucleotide sequence: TGTGCCAGCAGTTTTTCGGGAGGGAAATACGAGCAGTACTTC. Amino acids: CASSFSGGKYEQYF.